This record concerns one T cell receptor (beta chain) sequence. As yet, its antigen is unknown. The CDR3 length is 12 residues. V was shortened by 3 bases and J by 6 bases, with 6 bases between the two germline ends. Per germline, CDR1 SEHNR and CDR2 FQNEAQ (reference sequence). The data derive from a study of CD8 T cells in ankylosing spondylitis. Findings of the study overall: The authors reported significant enrichment of disease-linked clones in matched ankylosing spondylitis synovial fluid. Seemingly distinctive of ankylosing spondylitis blood was a TCR beta motif formed by eight highly homologous variants. CD8+ disease-linked clones were present at relatively low frequencies in blood.

A quantitative 5'-RACE method, one with molecular barcodes, was used to make TCR beta libraries. Each CDR3 protein gets one entry after TCRdb re-called the 5' RACE reads with MiXCR. The sample includes under 850,000 distinct CDR3 sequences, under 20% of them seen just once. The sample consisted of blood, either unsorted or a sorted T cell fraction (not recorded which). The TCR was taken from a male donor with ankylosing spondylitis. V gene TRBV7-9 combines with J gene TRBJ2-1; no clear D gene. CDR3 residues: CASSFSANEQFF. In DNA form, the CDR3 reads TGTGCCAGCAGCTTTTCGGCCAATGAGCAGTTCTTC.